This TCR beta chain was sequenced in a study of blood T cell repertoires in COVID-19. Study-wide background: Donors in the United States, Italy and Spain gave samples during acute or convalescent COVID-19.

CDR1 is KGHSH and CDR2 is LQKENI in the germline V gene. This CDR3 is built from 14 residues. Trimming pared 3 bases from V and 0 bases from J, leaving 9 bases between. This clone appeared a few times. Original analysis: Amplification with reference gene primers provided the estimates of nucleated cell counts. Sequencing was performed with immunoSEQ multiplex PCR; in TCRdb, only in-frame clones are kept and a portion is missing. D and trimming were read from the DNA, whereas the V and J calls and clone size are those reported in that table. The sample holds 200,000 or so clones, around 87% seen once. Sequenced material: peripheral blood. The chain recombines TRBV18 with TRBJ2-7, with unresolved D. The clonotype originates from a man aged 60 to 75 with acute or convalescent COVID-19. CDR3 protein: CASSPATTSYEQYF. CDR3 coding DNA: TGTGCCAGCTCACCCGCGACAACCTCCTACGAGCAGTACTTC.